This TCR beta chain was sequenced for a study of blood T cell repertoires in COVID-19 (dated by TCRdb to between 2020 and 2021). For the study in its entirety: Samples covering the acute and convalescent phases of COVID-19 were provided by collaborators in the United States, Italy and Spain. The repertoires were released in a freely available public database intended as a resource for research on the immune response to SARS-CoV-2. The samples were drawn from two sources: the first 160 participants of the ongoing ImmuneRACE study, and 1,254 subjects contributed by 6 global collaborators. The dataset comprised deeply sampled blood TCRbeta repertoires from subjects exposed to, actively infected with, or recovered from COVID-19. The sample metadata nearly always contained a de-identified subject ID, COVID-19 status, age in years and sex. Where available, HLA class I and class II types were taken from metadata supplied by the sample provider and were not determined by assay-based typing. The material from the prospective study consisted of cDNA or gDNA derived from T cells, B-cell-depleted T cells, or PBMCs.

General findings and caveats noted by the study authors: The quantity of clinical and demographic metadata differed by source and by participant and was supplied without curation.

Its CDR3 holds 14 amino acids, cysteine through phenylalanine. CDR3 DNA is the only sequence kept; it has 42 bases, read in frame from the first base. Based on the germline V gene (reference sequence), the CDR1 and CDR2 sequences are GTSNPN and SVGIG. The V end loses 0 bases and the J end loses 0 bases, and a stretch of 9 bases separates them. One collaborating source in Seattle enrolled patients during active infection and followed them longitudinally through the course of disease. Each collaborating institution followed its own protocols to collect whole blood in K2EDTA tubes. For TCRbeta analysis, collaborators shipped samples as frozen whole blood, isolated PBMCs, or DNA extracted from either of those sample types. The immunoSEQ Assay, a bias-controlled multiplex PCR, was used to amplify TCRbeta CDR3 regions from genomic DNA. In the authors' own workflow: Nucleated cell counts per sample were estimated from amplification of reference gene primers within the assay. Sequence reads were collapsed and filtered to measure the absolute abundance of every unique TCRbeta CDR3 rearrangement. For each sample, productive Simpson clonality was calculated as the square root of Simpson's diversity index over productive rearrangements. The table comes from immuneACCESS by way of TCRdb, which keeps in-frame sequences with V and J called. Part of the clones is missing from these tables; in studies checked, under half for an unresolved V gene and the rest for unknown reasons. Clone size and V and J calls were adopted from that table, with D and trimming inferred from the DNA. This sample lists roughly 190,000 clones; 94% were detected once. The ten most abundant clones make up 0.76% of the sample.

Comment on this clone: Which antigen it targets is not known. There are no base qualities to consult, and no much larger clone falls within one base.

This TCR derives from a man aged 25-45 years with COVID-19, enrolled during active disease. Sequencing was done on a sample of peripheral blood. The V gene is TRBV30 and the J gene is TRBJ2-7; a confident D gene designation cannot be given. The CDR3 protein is CAWSVPPSSYEQYF. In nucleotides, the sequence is TGTGCCTGGAGTGTACCCCCGAGCTCCTACGAGCAGTACTTC.